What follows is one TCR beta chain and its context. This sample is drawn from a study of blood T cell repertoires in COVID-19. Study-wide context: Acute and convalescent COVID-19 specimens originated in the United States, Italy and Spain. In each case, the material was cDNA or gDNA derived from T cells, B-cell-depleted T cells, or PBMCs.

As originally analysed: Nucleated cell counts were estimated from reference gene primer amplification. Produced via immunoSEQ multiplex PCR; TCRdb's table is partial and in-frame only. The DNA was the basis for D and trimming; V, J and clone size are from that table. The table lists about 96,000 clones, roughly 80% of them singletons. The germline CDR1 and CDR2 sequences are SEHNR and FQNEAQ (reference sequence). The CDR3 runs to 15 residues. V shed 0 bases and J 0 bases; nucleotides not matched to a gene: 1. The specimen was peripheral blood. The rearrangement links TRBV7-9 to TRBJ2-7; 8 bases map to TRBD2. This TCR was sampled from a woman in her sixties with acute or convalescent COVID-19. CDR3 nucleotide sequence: TGTGCCAGCAGCTTAGCGGCGGGGGGCTCCTACGAGCAGTACTTC. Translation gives CASSLAAGGSYEQYF.